Following are 4 T cell receptor beta chains from one sample sequenced in a study of cytomegalovirus exposure and HLA in healthy donors. This PCR relied on a set of 60 Vbeta primers and 13 Jbeta primers. Only in-frame clones appear in the TCRdb table, and some are missing; sequencing was by immunoSEQ multiplex PCR. The sample shows fewer than 75,000 clones, 80% of them seen only once. Sequencing was performed on PBMCs. These receptors originate from a woman in her twenties or thirties in good health and CMV-seronegative.

The CDR3 nucleotides are TGTGCCAGCAGCCCGCAGGGTCACCCCTACGAGCAGTACTTC. As protein: CASSPQGHPYEQYF. The chain uses TRBV11-3 and TRBJ2-7; perhaps TRBD1 as D (5 bases). This CDR3 has 14 amino acids. V dropped 5 bases and J dropped 2 bases, with 13 bases sitting between them. CDR1 is SGHNT and CDR2 is YENEEA in the germline V gene. The variable domain in full, completed from reference TRBV11-3 and TRBJ2-7, reads EAGVVQSPRYKIIEKKQPVAFWCNPISGHNTLYWYLQNLGQGPELLIRYENEEAVDDSQLPKDRFSAERLKGVDSTLKIQPAELGDSAVYLCASSPQGHPYEQYFGPGTRLTVT.

In this sample, this clone turned up once. The chain employs TRBV7-2 and TRBJ2-5; TRBD2 matches 11 bases. J was trimmed by 4 bases and V by 2 bases; bases with no gene match: 9. The germline V gene encodes CDR1 SGHTA and CDR2 FQGNSA. The CDR3 runs to 17 residues. Here the CDR3 DNA reads TGTGCCAGCAGCTTAAGGCCTAGCGGGAGGTCTGGAGAGACCCAGTACTTC. Its translation is CASSLRPSGRSGETQYF.

The chain joins TRBV25-1 to TRBJ2-5; possible D gene TRBD2, 6 bases. Trimming left V 1 base short and J 4 bases short, with 22 bases between. From germline, CDR1 is MGHDK and CDR2 SYGVNS. The CDR3 loop spans 18 amino acids. DNA of the CDR3: TGTGCCAGCAGTGAATCGGTGATAATGAATTGGAGGGGAGAGACCCAGTACTTC. Its protein product is CASSESVIMNWRGETQYF.

The rearrangement joins TRBV19 to TRBJ1-1, with a weak D call TRBD1 (6 bases). Germline V CDR1 and CDR2: LNHDA, SQIVND (reference sequence). Trimming stripped 3 bases from V and 10 bases from J, with 15 bases between. The CDR3 has 13 amino acids. CDR3 amino acids: CASSIGTPRGAFF. Written as DNA, the CDR3 is TGTGCCAGTAGTATCGGGACACCCAGGGGAGCTTTCTTT.